This TCR beta chain is from a study of long-term antiretroviral therapy in people with HIV. Findings of the study overall: Despite increasing after ART, diversity remained lower than that of transplant donor controls. Collection of the blood, which took place between about 2004 and 2018, possibly occurred under older ART regimens.

The study drew at least one pre-ART and at least two post-ART PBMC samples from every donor. Every single participant having HIV got treatment inside the United States. For this clone: Its antigen remains unidentified.

J lost 0 bases, V lost 5 bases, and 6 bases had no gene match. The CDR3 length is 17 residues. Germline CDR1 is PRHDT and CDR2 is FYEKMQ (reference sequence). A v3.0 immunoSEQ assay was performed at survey level. This table comes from immunoSEQ multiplex PCR, and its TCRdb copy is limited to in-frame clones, with some not included. The table lists more than 15,000 clones, approximately 78% of them singletons. The origin of this receptor is a man aged 18 to 29 with HIV. V gene TRBV13 combines with J gene TRBJ2-5, with TRBD2 matching over 13 bases. The input for sequencing was unsorted PBMCs, taken 0.3 years after starting antiretroviral therapy. CDR3 in amino acids: CASSPSGLAGDQETQYF. Written as DNA, the CDR3 is TGTGCCAGCAGCCCGTCCGGACTAGCGGGAGACCAAGAGACCCAGTACTTC. Full variable domain (remainder filled in from reference TRBV13 and TRBJ2-5): AAGVIQSPRHLIKEKRETATLKCYPIPRHDTVYWYQQGPGQDPQFLISFYEKMQSDKGSIPDRFSAQQFSDYHSELNMSSLELGDSALYFCASSPSGLAGDQETQYFGPGTRLLVL.